This TCR beta chain was profiled in a study of shared clonotypes between healthy human individuals. The CDR3 is 17 residues long. Germline CDR1 LGHNA, CDR2 YSLEER. V was pared by 0 bases and J by 0 bases, with 12 bases between. Broader study findings: Non-shared clonotypes displayed generation probabilities falling below those of clonotypes present in all four donors. Large depth notwithstanding, sorted-subset sequencing proved incomplete by rarefaction.

Turning to this clone: Antigen: not known.

The genomic DNA of each subset was split evenly across several immunoSEQ plates. Only in-frame clones appear in the TCRdb table, and some are missing; sequencing was by immunoSEQ multiplex PCR. The profile covers about 1.5 million clones, with about 98% appearing a single time and about 0.45% taken by the ten largest. J is TRBJ1-3 and V is TRBV4-3; possibly TRBD1 for D (5 bases). The sequencing sample was made of naive CD4+ T cells sorted from blood. Subset meaning: CD45RA+ positively selected. The sequence came from a man aged 25-45 years in good health. The chain's CDR3 is CASSQDPTGASGNTIYF. The DNA for the CDR3 is TGCGCCAGCAGCCAAGATCCCACAGGAGCCTCTGGAAACACCATATATTTT.